The text below deals with one T cell receptor (beta chain). Its cognate antigen is unknown. This specimen belongs to a study of shared clonotypes between healthy human individuals. Points from the study as a whole: Clonotypes shared by all four donors outscored non-shared clonotypes in generation probability. Sampling was confined to blood; repertoires within tissues likely differ.

The method was immunoSEQ multiplex PCR; TCRdb's version includes in-frame clones alone and lacks a portion of them. This sample has roughly 640,000 clones, with approximately 97% found just once. Germline CDR1 reads SGHAT; CDR2 reads FQNNGV. The V gene end was trimmed by 4 bases and the J gene end by 6 bases; junction bases not matched to a gene: 4. The CDR3 runs 13 residues. V is TRBV11-2 and J is TRBJ2-7; 9 bases are shared with TRBD1. The clonotype originates from a young woman in good health. The sequencing sample was made of naive CD4+ T cells sorted from blood. Regarding subset: CD45RA+ positively selected. For the CDR3, the DNA is TGTGCCAGCAGCTACTACAGGGGGCTCGAGCAGTACTTC. As protein: CASSYYRGLEQYF.